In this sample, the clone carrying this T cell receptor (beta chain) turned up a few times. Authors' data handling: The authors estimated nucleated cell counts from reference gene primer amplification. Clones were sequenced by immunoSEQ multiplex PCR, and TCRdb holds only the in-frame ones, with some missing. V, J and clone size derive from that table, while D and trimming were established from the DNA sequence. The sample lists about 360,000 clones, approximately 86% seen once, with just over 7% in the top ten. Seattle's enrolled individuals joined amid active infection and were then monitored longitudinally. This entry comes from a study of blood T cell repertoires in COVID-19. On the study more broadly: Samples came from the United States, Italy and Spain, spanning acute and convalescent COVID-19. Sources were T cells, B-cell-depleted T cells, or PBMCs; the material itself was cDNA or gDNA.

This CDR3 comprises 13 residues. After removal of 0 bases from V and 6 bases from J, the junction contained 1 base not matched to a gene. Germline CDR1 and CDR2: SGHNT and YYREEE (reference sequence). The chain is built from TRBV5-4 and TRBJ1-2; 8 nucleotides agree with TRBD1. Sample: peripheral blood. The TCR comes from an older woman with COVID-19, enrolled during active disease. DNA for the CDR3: TGTGCCAGCAGCTTGGTACAGGGGGATGGCTACACCTTC. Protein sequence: CASSLVQGDGYTF.